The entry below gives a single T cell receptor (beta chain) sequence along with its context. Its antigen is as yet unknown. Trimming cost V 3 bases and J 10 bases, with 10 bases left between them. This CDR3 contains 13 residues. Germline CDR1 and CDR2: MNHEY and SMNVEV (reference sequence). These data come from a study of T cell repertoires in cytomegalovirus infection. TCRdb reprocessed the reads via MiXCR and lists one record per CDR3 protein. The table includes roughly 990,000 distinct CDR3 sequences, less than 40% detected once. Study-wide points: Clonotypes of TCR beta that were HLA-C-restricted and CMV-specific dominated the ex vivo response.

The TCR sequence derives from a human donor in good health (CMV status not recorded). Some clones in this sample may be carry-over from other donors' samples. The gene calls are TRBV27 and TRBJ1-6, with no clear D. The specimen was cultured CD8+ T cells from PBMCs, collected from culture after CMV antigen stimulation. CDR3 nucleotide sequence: TGTGCCAGCAGTTTGGCGGGCGCGTCACCCCTCCACTTT. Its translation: CASSLAGASPLHF.